Shown below are 27 T cell receptor beta chains from a single sample sequenced in a study of cytomegalovirus exposure and HLA in healthy donors. PCR involved 60 Vbeta and 13 Jbeta primers. TCRdb keeps only in-frame clones here, not all; method: immunoSEQ multiplex PCR. Altogether approximately 160,000 clones are present, approximately 81% being singletons, with the ten largest covering about 0.82%. The sequencing sample was made of PBMCs. Receptor source: a young woman in good health and CMV-seronegative.

The chain employs TRBV10-2 and TRBJ2-1, with 7 bases aligning to TRBD1. Germline V gene sequence: CDR1 WSHSY, CDR2 SAAADI. Trimming at V came to 7 bases and at J to 12 bases, leaving 12 bases not matched to a gene. This CDR3 has 13 amino acids. The CDR3 protein is CASTELRWTGQFF. In DNA, the CDR3 is TGCGCCAGCACCGAACTTAGGTGGACAGGGCAGTTCTTC.

The CDR3 protein is CASSVQGVVNTGELFF. DNA of the CDR3: TGTGCCAGCAGCGTCCAGGGGGTGGTTAATACCGGGGAGCTGTTTTTT. The rearrangement joins TRBV9 to TRBJ2-2; TRBD1 matches 7 bases. The V and J ends lost 2 bases and 5 bases, in that order; junction bases with no gene match: 9. The CDR3 runs 16 residues. Germline CDR1 reads SGDLS; CDR2 reads YYNGEE.

This clone was recorded only once. The CDR3 bases are TGCGCCAGCAGCCAATACCTCAAGAGCTCCTACGAGCAGTACTTC. This encodes CASSQYLKSSYEQYF. The rearrangement uses TRBV5-1 and TRBJ2-7; D remains ambiguous. CDR1 SGHRS and CDR2 YFSETQ come from the germline V gene. V lost 4 bases to trimming and J lost 0 bases, with 14 bases between them. The CDR3 contains 15 residues.

The chain is built from TRBV7-2 and TRBJ2-5; D not resolved. With the DNA end fitting TRBJ2-7 better, the J assignment may be wrong. The germline gives CDR1 SGHTA, CDR2 FQGNSA. CDR3 size: 12 residues. The chain's CDR3 is CASSNSAYEQYF. In nucleotides, the CDR3 is TGTGCCAGCAGCAATAGTGCCTACGAGCAGTACTTC.

J is TRBJ2-3 and V is TRBV27, with 8 bases that match TRBD2. Germline V gives CDR1 MNHEY, CDR2 SMNVEV (reference sequence). V gave up 7 bases and J gave up 2 bases; unmatched junction bases: 11. This CDR3 has 16 amino acids. CDR3 DNA sequence: TGTGCCAGCACCCCCGGGGCGGGAGGACCCACAGATACGCAGTATTTT. Translating it yields CASTPGAGGPTDTQYF.

The chain recombines TRBV29-1 with TRBJ1-2; D uncertain. The ends were cut back, 6 bases at V and 4 bases at J, with 18 bases in the middle. Germline-derived CDR1 and CDR2 are SQVTM and ANQGSEA. The CDR3 loop spans 14 amino acids. This chain's CDR3 is CSVKTDYPPYGYTF. The DNA for the CDR3 is TGCAGCGTGAAAACAGATTACCCCCCCTATGGCTACACCTTC.

V usage is TRBV18 and J usage is TRBJ1-2; TRBD1 aligns across 8 bases. J was trimmed by 7 bases and V by 3 bases; bases with no gene match: 7. CDR3 size: 14 residues. From germline, CDR1 is KGHSH and CDR2 LQKENI. The CDR3 sequence is CASSPDRERGGYTF. CDR3 DNA sequence: TGTGCCAGCTCACCGGACAGGGAACGAGGTGGCTACACCTTC.

The chain has TRBV7-9 and TRBJ1-5; tentative D call: TRBD1 (5 bases). Trimming left V 3 bases short and J 2 bases short, with 14 bases between. Germline CDR1 is SEHNR and CDR2 is FQNEAQ (reference sequence). The CDR3 sequence is 16 residues long. CDR3 in amino acids: CASSFFWGEGNQPQHF. In DNA, the CDR3 is TGTGCCAGCAGCTTCTTTTGGGGGGAAGGCAATCAGCCCCAGCATTTT. Looking up the rest from reference TRBV7-9 and TRBJ1-5 gives the full variable domain: DTGVSQNPRHKITKRGQNVTFRCDPISEHNRLYWYRQTLGQGPEFLTYFQNEAQLEKSRLLSDRFSAERPKGSFSTLEIQRTEQGDSAMYLCASSFFWGEGNQPQHFGDGTRLSIL.

The V call is TRBV5-4, the J call TRBJ2-7, with 8 bases that match TRBD1. Germline CDR1 SGHNT, CDR2 YYREEE (reference sequence). This CDR3 is built from 15 residues. Trimming at V came to 2 bases and at J to 4 bases, leaving 8 bases not matched to a gene. The CDR3 coding sequence is TGTGCCAGCAGCTTTCCGGGACAGGAGATATACGAGCAGTACTTC. It is translated as CASSFPGQEIYEQYF. Combining the CDR3 with reference TRBV5-4 and TRBJ2-7 gives the whole variable domain ETGVTQSPTHLIKTRGQQVTLRCSSQSGHNTVSWYQQALGQGPQFIFQYYREEENGRGNFPPRFSGLQFPNYSSELNVNALELDDSALYLCASSFPGQEIYEQYFGPGTRLTVT.

In nucleotides, the CDR3 is TGTGCCAGCAGTGAAAACTTTTCCGCGGACAGACGTCTCTACGAGCAGTACTTC. It codes for CASSENFSADRRLYEQYF. The chain has TRBV6-1 and TRBJ2-7; D may be TRBD1 (6 bases). Trimming cost V 2 bases and J 3 bases, with 23 bases left between them. Germline V gene lookup returns CDR1 MNHNS and CDR2 SASEGT. The CDR3 has 18 residues.

The CDR3 here is CASSLGIPGLDVHEQYF. The DNA for the CDR3 is TGTGCCAGCAGCTTAGGTATTCCGGGACTAGACGTCCACGAGCAGTACTTC. V usage is TRBV7-8 and J usage is TRBJ2-7; 8 bases are shared with TRBD2. The ends lost 1 base at V and 5 bases at J; junction bases unmatched: 13. The length of the CDR3 is 17 residues. Germline lookup yields CDR1 SGHVS and CDR2 FQNEAQ.

This clone was observed once. The CDR3 reads CASKSTGTTDTQYF. The CDR3 DNA reads as TGTGCCAGCAAGAGTACAGGGACCACAGATACGCAGTATTTT. J is TRBJ2-3 and V is TRBV6-5; D is perhaps TRBD1 (6 bases). The CDR3 extends over 14 amino acids. Germline V gene lookup returns CDR1 MNHEY and CDR2 SVGAGI. Trimming left V 7 bases short and J 2 bases short, with 13 bases between.

V usage is TRBV4-1 and J usage is TRBJ2-1; TRBD2 matches at 8 bases. Germline values: CDR1 MGHRA, CDR2 YSYEKL. V lost 3 bases, J lost 8 bases, and 6 bases stayed unmatched. CDR3 length equals 14 residues. The CDR3 loop reads CASSHPGLVDEQFF. The CDR3 DNA is TGCGCCAGCAGCCACCCGGGACTAGTCGATGAGCAGTTCTTC.

This clone has more than one count but fewer than ten. The V and J genes are TRBV15 and TRBJ2-2; tentative D call: TRBD1 (5 bases). This CDR3 contains 14 residues. CDR1 and CDR2 (germline): LNHNV, YYDKDF (reference sequence). The germline V and J ends were trimmed by 1 base and 6 bases, with 9 bases remaining between them. The CDR3 loop reads CATSRGGEAGELFF. Written as DNA, the CDR3 is TGTGCCACCAGCAGAGGGGGCGAAGCCGGGGAGCTGTTTTTT.

This chain links TRBV5-1 with TRBJ1-2; 7 bases are a match to TRBD1. This CDR3 is 16 amino acids long. Germline-derived CDR1 and CDR2 are SGHRS and YFSETQ. Trimming removed 1 base from V and 1 base from J; junction bases left unmatched: 7. CDR3: CASSLQTGTDNYGYTF. As DNA, the CDR3 is TGCGCCAGCAGCTTGCAAACCGGGACAGATAACTATGGCTACACCTTC.

This clone was seen only a few times. J is TRBJ1-2 and V is TRBV28; the match to TRBD1 covers 7 bases. The CDR3 extends over 13 amino acids. Germline trimming cut 8 bases from V and 8 bases from J; bases unmatched to any gene: 11. Germline CDR1 and CDR2: MDHEN and SYDVKM. The CDR3 DNA sequence: TGTGCCAGCGGGTACAGGGGCGGCAGCGGCTACACCTTC. It specifies CASGYRGGSGYTF.

As DNA, the CDR3 is TGTGCCAGCAGCTTCAGGGTTGGGGAGACCCAGTACTTC. Amino acid sequence: CASSFRVGETQYF. The chain links TRBV11-2 to TRBJ2-5; D may be TRBD1 (5 bases). Trimming cost V 3 bases and J 5 bases, with 10 bases left between them. The CDR3 sequence is 13 residues long. The germline gives CDR1 SGHAT, CDR2 FQNNGV.

The chain is built from TRBV7-3 and TRBJ2-7; weak D call: TRBD1 (6 bases). CDR1 is SGHTA, CDR2 FQGTGA, per germline. The V gene lost 0 bases and the J gene lost 7 bases, with 10 bases spanning the gap. CDR3 length: 13 amino acids. In nucleotides, the CDR3 is TGTGCCAGCAGCTTAACGAGACAGGCTGAGCAGTACTTC. It encodes CASSLTRQAEQYF.

This clone came up a few times. This sequence joins TRBV5-1 and TRBJ2-7, with 9 bases matching TRBD2. The V gene's germline CDR1 is SGHRS and CDR2 YFSETQ. The CDR3 sequence is 15 residues long. V dropped 0 bases and J dropped 4; count of bases not matched to a gene: 5. CDR3 in amino acids: CASSLGGTSQYEQYF. The CDR3 bases are TGCGCCAGCAGCTTGGGCGGGACTAGCCAATACGAGCAGTACTTC.

J is TRBJ1-3 and V is TRBV7-2; D gene uncertain. Germline lookup yields CDR1 SGHTA and CDR2 FQGNSA. The ends were cut back, 5 bases at V and 9 bases at J, with 8 bases in the middle. The CDR3 totals 11 residues. The CDR3 DNA reads as TGTGCCAGCAGCCCTAGGAGCACCATATATTTT. This translates into CASSPRSTIYF.

This clone occurred a few times. The chain links TRBV7-2 to TRBJ2-7; 12 bases are a match to TRBD1. The CDR3 totals 15 residues. The V and J ends lost 2 bases and 6 bases, in that order; junction bases with no gene match: 5. Germline V CDR1 and CDR2: SGHTA, FQGNSA. The CDR3 bases are TGTGCCAGCAGCTTACCGGGACAGGGGGCTCGCGAGCAGTACTTC. Protein sequence: CASSLPGQGAREQYF. The whole variable domain, remainder taken from reference TRBV7-2 and TRBJ2-7, is GAGVSQSPSNKVTEKGKDVELRCDPISGHTALYWYRQSLGQGLEFLIYFQGNSAPDKSGLPSDRFSAERTGGSVSTLTIQRTQQEDSAVYLCASSLPGQGAREQYFGPGTRLTVT.

The chain links TRBV11-2 to TRBJ2-7; D is possibly TRBD1 (5 bases). V was clipped by 5 bases and J by 6 bases, with 14 bases between them. The CDR3 covers 13 residues. Germline V lookup: CDR1 SGHAT, CDR2 FQNNGV. The CDR3 loop is CASSPGRATEQYF. CDR3 nucleotide sequence: TGTGCCAGCAGCCCAGGGCGAGCGACCGAGCAGTACTTC.

This clone was detected a few times. The chain uses TRBV4-2 and TRBJ1-1; a possible D gene is TRBD1 (5 bases). The CDR3 runs to 16 residues. Per the germline V gene, CDR1 is LGHNA and CDR2 is YNFKEQ. Between the trimmed V and J ends, which lost 4 bases and 1 base, there was a span of 16 bases. DNA of the CDR3: TGTGCCAGCAGCCCAGGGCCCCTAACAGGGAACACTGAAGCTTTCTTT. Residues: CASSPGPLTGNTEAFF.

V usage is TRBV7-2 and J usage is TRBJ2-4; D may be TRBD1 (6 bases). V lost 5 bases and J lost 0, with 17 bases in between. Germline V gene sequence: CDR1 SGHTA, CDR2 FQGNSA. This CDR3 is 17 amino acids long. The CDR3 protein is CASSPHRVALAKNIQYF. In nucleotides, the CDR3 is TGTGCCAGCAGCCCTCACAGGGTGGCATTAGCCAAAAACATTCAGTACTTC.

The chain uses TRBV5-1 and TRBJ2-2; D remains ambiguous. CDR1 and CDR2 from the germline V gene are SGHRS and YFSETQ. The CDR3 extends over 14 amino acids. Trimming took 0 bases from V and 2 from J, leaving 5 bases between them. The CDR3 DNA reads as TGCGCCAGCAGCTTGGTGGCAAACACCGGGGAGCTGTTTTTT. Its protein product is CASSLVANTGELFF.

The V gene is TRBV18, the J gene TRBJ2-2; 10 bases match TRBD1. The germline CDR1 and CDR2 sequences are KGHSH and LQKENI. Germline trimming cut 4 bases from V and 6 bases from J; bases unmatched to any gene: 2. This CDR3 has 14 amino acids. CDR3 sequence reads: CASSLGQGPGELFF. The CDR3 DNA follows: TGTGCCAGCTCACTGGGACAGGGGCCCGGGGAGCTGTTTTTT.

The chain is built from TRBV5-8 and TRBJ1-1; TRBD1 aligns across 7 bases. J lost 7 bases, V lost 4 bases, and 19 bases had no gene match. The CDR3 contains 17 residues. CDR1 is SGHTS and CDR2 is YDEGEE in the germline V gene. The CDR3 DNA reads TGTGCCAGCAGCCGCCGGGACAGTGCCTTGATAATTAGTGAAGCTTTCTTT. Translation gives CASSRRDSALIISEAFF.